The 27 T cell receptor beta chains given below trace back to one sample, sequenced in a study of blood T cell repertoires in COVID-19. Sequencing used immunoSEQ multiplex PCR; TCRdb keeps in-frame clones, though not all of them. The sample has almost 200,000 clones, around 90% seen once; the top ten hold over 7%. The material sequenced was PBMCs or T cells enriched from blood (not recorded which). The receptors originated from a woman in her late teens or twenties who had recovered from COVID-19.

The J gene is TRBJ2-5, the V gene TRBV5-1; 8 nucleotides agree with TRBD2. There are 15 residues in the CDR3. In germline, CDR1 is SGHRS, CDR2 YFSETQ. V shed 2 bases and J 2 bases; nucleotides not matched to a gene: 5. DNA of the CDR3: TGCGCCAGCAGCTTACGGGGGGGCCAACAAGAGACCCAGTACTTC. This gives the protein CASSLRGGQQETQYF. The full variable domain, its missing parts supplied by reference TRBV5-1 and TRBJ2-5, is KAGVTQTPRYLIKTRGQQVTLSCSPISGHRSVSWYQQTPGQGLQFLFEYFSETQRNKGNFPGRFSGRQFSNSRSEMNVSTLELGDSALYLCASSLRGGQQETQYFGPGTRLLVL.

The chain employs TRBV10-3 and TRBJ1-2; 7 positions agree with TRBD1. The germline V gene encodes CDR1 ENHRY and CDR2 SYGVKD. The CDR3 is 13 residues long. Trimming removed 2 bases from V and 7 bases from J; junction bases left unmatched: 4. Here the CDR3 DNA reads TGTGCCATCAGTGAGACGGGACAGAGTGGCTACACCTTC. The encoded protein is CAISETGQSGYTF.

The CDR3: CASSVGAAGEQYF. The CDR3 DNA sequence: TGTGCCAGCAGCGTAGGGGCAGCGGGCGAGCAGTACTTC. V gene TRBV9 combines with J gene TRBJ2-7; the D gene is possibly TRBD2 (6 bases). CDR3 size: 13 residues. Germline V lookup: CDR1 SGDLS, CDR2 YYNGEE. Trimming removed 0 bases at V and 6 bases at J, with 10 bases between.

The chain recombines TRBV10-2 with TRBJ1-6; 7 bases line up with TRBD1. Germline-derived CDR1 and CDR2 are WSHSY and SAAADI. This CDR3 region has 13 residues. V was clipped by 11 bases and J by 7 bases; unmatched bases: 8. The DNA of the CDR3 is TGCGCCGGAAAGACAGGGTCCAATTCACCCCTCCACTTT. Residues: CAGKTGSNSPLHF.

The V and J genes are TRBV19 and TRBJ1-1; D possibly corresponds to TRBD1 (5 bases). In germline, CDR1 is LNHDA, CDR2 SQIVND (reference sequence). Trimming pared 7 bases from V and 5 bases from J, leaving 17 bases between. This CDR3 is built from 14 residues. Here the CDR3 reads CASIGGRGRTEAFF. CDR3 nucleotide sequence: TGTGCCAGTATCGGGGGAAGAGGTAGGACTGAAGCTTTCTTT.

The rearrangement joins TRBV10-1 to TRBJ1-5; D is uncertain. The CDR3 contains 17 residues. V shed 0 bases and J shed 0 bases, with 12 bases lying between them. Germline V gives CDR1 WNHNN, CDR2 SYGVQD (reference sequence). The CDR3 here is CASSESTGENSNQPQHF. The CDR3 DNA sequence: TGCGCCAGCAGTGAGTCGACCGGGGAGAATAGCAATCAGCCCCAGCATTTT.

This CDR3 is CASSMAGYYQPQHF. In DNA, the CDR3 is TGTGCCAGTAGTATGGCGGGGTACTATCAGCCCCAGCATTTT. The chain has TRBV19 and TRBJ1-5; D call uncertain. The CDR3 runs 14 residues. V was clipped by 3 bases and J by 5 bases, with 11 bases between them. Germline assignment: CDR1 LNHDA and CDR2 SQIVND (reference sequence). Variable domain in full (rest from reference TRBV19 and TRBJ1-5): DGGITQSPKYLFRKEGQNVTLSCEQNLNHDAMYWYRQDPGQGLRLIYYSQIVNDFQKGDIAEGYSVSREKKESFPLTVTSAQKNPTAFYLCASSMAGYYQPQHFGDGTRLSIL.

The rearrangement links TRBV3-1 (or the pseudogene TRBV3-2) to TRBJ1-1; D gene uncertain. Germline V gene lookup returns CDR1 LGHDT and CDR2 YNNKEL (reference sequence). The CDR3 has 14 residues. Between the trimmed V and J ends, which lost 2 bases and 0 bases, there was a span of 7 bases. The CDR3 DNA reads TGTGCCAGCAGCCAACCCGGGGTGAACACTGAAGCTTTCTTT. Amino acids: CASSQPGVNTEAFF.

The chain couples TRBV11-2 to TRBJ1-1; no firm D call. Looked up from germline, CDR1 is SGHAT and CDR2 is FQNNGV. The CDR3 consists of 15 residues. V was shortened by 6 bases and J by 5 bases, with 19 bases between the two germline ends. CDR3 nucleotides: TGTGCCAGCAGGACTAGTCCAGGTAGAGGAACTGAAGCTTTCTTT. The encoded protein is CASRTSPGRGTEAFF. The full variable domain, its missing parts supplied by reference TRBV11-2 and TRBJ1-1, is EAGVAQSPRYKIIEKRQSVAFWCNPISGHATLYWYQQILGQGPKLLIQFQNNGVVDDSQLPKDRFSAERLKGVDSTLKIQPAKLEDSAVYLCASRTSPGRGTEAFFGQGTRLTVV.

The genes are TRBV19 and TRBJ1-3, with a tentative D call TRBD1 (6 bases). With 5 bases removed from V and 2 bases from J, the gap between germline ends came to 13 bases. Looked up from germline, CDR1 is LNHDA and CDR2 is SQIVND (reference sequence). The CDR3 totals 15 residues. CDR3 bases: TGTGCCAGTAGTGACAGGAACCCCCCTGGAAACACCATATATTTT. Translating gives CASSDRNPPGNTIYF. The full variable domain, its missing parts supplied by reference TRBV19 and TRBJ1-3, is DGGITQSPKYLFRKEGQNVTLSCEQNLNHDAMYWYRQDPGQGLRLIYYSQIVNDFQKGDIAEGYSVSREKKESFPLTVTSAQKNPTAFYLCASSDRNPPGNTIYFGEGSWLTVV.

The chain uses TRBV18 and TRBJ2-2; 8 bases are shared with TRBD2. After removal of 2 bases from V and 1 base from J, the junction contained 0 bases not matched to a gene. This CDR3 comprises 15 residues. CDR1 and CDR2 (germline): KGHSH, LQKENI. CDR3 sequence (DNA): TGTGCCAGCTCACCAGCGGGGGGGAACACCGGGGAGCTGTTTTTT. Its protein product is CASSPAGGNTGELFF. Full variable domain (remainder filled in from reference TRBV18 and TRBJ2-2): NAGVMQNPRHLVRRRGQEARLRCSPMKGHSHVYWYRQLPEEGLKFMVYLQKENIIDESGMPKERFSAEFPKEGPSILRIQQVVRGDSAAYFCASSPAGGNTGELFFGEGSRLTVL.

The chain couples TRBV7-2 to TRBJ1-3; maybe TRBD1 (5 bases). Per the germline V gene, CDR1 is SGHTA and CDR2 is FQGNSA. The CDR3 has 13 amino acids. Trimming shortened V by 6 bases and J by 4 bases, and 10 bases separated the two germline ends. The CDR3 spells CASRPGSGNTIYF. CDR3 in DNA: TGTGCCAGCAGGCCAGGGTCCGGAAACACCATATATTTT. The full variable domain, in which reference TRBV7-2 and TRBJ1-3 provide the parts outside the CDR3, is GAGVSQSPSNKVTEKGKDVELRCDPISGHTALYWYRQSLGQGLEFLIYFQGNSAPDKSGLPSDRFSAERTGGSVSTLTIQRTQQEDSAVYLCASRPGSGNTIYFGEGSWLTVV.

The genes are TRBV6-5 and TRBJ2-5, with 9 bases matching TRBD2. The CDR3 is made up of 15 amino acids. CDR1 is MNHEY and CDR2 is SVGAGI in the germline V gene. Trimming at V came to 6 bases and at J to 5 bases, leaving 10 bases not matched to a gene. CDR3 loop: CASSPAKTSGETQYF. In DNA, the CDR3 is TGTGCCAGCAGCCCCGCCAAGACTAGCGGTGAGACCCAGTACTTC.

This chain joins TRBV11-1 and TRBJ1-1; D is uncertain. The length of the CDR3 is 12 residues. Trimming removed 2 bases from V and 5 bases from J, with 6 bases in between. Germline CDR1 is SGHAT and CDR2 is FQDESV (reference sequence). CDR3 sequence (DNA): TGTGCCAGCAGCTTATTCGGGACTGAAGCTTTCTTT. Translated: CASSLFGTEAFF.

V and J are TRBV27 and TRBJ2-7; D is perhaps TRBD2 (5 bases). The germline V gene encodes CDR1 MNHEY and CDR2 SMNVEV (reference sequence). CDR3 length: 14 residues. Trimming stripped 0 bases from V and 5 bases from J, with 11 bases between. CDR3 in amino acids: CASSLSRVGNEQYF. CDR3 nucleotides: TGTGCCAGCAGTTTATCCCGGGTCGGGAACGAGCAGTACTTC.

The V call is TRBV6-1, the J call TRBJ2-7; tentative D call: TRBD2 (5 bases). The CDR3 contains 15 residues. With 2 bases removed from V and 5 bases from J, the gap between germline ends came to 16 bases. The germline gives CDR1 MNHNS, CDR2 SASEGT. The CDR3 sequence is CASSELAGEVDEQYF. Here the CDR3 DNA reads TGTGCCAGCAGTGAATTGGCGGGTGAGGTGGACGAGCAGTACTTC.

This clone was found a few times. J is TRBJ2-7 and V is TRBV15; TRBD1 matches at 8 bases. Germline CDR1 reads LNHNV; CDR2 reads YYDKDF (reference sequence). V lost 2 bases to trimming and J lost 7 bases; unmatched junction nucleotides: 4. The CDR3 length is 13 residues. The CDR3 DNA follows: TGTGCCACCAGCAGACAGGGGGCGGATGAGCAGTACTTC. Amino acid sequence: CATSRQGADEQYF.

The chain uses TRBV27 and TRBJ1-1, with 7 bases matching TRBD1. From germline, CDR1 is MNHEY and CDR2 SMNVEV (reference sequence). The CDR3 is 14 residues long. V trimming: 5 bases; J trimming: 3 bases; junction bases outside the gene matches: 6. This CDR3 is CASSLTRGDTEAFF. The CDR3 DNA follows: TGTGCCAGCAGTCTAACCAGGGGGGACACTGAAGCTTTCTTT.

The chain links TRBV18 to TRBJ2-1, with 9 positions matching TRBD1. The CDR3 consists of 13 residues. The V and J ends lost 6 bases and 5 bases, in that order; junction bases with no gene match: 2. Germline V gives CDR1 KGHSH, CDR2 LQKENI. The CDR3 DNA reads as TGTGCCAGCTCCCGGACAGGGGACAATGAGCAGTTCTTC. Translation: CASSRTGDNEQFF.

The CDR3 DNA sequence: TGTGCCACCAGTGTTCCGAGGGACACAGATACGCAGTATTTT. Residues: CATSVPRDTDTQYF. The rearrangement joins TRBV24-1 to TRBJ2-3; D is possibly TRBD2 (5 bases). The CDR3 runs 14 residues. The V end was cut by 5 bases, the J end by 2 bases, with 10 bases between. Germline lookup yields CDR1 KGHDR and CDR2 SFDVKD.

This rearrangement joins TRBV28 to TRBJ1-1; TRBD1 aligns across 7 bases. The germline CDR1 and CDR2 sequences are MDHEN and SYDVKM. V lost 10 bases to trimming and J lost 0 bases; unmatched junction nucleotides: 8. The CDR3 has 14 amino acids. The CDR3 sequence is CAIMPGQMNTEAFF. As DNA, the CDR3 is TGTGCCATCATGCCGGGACAGATGAACACTGAAGCTTTCTTT.

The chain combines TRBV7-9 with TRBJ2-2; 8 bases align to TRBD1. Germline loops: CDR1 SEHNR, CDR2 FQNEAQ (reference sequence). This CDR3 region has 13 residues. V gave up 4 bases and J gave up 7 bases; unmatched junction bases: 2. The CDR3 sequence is CASSYTGGGELFF. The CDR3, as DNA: TGTGCCAGCAGCTACACAGGGGGCGGGGAGCTGTTTTTT.

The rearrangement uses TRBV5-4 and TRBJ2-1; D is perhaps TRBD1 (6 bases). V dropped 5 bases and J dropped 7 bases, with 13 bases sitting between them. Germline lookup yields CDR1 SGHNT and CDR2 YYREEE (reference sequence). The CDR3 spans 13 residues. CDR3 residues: CASRGQKVNEQFF. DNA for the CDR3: TGTGCCAGCAGAGGACAGAAAGTTAATGAGCAGTTCTTC.

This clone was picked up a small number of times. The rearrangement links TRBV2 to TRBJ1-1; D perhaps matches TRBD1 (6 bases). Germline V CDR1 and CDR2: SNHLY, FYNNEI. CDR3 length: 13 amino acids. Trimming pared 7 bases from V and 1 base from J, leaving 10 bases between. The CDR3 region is CASTAGENTEAFF. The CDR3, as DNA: TGTGCCAGCACGGCAGGGGAGAACACTGAAGCTTTCTTT.

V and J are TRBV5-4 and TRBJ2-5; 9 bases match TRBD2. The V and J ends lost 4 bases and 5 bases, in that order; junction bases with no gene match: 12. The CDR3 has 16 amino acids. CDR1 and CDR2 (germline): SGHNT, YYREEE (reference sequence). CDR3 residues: CASSRGGERGAETQYF. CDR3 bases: TGTGCCAGCAGCCGGGGGGGTGAGCGGGGGGCGGAGACCCAGTACTTC.

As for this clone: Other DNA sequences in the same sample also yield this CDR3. The CDR3 bases are TGCGCCAGCAGCTTGGGGGGCATTGAAGCTTTCTTT. It encodes CASSLGGIEAFF. This chain uses TRBV5-1 with TRBJ1-1; the D gene is possibly TRBD1 (5 bases). Germline loops: CDR1 SGHRS, CDR2 YFSETQ. The CDR3 consists of 12 residues. Trimming pared 0 bases from V and 7 bases from J, leaving 7 bases between.

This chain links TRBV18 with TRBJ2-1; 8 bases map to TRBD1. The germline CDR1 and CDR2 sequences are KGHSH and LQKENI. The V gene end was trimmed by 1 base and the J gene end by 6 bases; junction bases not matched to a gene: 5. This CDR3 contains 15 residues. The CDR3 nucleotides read TGTGCCAGCTCACCACGGGGACAGGCGGGCAATGAGCAGTTCTTC. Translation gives CASSPRGQAGNEQFF.